This TCR beta chain derives from a study of T-cell memory formation after mild COVID-19. In TCRdb, the 5' RACE reads were re-called with MiXCR into one record per CDR3 protein. The sample has approximately 300,000 distinct CDR3 sequences, 15% to 20% seen once. Looked up from germline, CDR1 is DFQATT and CDR2 is SNEGSKA (reference sequence). Trimming cost V 8 bases and J 2 bases, with 12 bases left between them. CDR3 length: 12 residues. The sequenced sample consisted of PBMCs or a T cell subset sorted from them (not recorded which). The receptor comes from a man younger than 35 who had mild COVID-19 (a few samples of this study predate the infection). Cell type and time point are not known. The rearrangement links TRBV20-1 to TRBJ2-5; D gene uncertain. This chain's CDR3 is CSTWAEQETQYF. Written as DNA, the CDR3 is TGCAGTACTTGGGCCGAACAAGAGACCCAGTACTTC.